Listed here are 28 T cell receptor beta chains from one sample, sequenced in a study of TIL therapy for anti-PD-1-resistant metastatic lung cancer. The time point was: pre-treatment sample, taken before nivolumab and TIL therapy. Sequencing used immunoSEQ v3. Assay: immunoSEQ multiplex PCR; the TCRdb copy retains only in-frame clones and omits some. The sample holds some 60,000 clones, 55% to 75% seen once. Sample: blood, taken at baseline. These receptors came from a person aged 25 to 85 with non-small cell lung cancer.

The chain joins TRBV19 to TRBJ2-7; D may be TRBD1 (6 bases). The CDR3 runs to 14 residues. Germline V gene lookup returns CDR1 LNHDA and CDR2 SQIVND (reference sequence). V was shortened by 6 bases and J by 5 bases, with 17 bases between the two germline ends. CDR3: CASSARGGSDEQYF. The CDR3 DNA reads TGTGCCAGTAGCGCCCGAGGGGGATCGGACGAGCAGTACTTC. The entire variable domain, with the rest obtained from reference TRBV19 and TRBJ2-7, is as follows: DGGITQSPKYLFRKEGQNVTLSCEQNLNHDAMYWYRQDPGQGLRLIYYSQIVNDFQKGDIAEGYSVSREKKESFPLTVTSAQKNPTAFYLCASSARGGSDEQYFGPGTRLTVT.

The V and J genes are TRBV6-1 and TRBJ1-2; weak D call: TRBD1 (5 bases). The V end was cut by 2 bases, the J end by 1 base, with 14 bases between. This CDR3 is built from 16 residues. Germline V lookup: CDR1 MNHNS, CDR2 SASEGT. CDR3 in amino acids: CASSELRQGYNYGYTF. The CDR3 nucleotides are TGTGCCAGCAGTGAATTGCGGCAGGGCTATAACTATGGCTACACCTTC.

This clone was detected only once. V and J are TRBV14 and TRBJ2-5; 10 bases match TRBD2. Unmatched junction bases numbered 13, after V lost 2 bases and J lost 7 bases. Germline loops: CDR1 SGHDN, CDR2 FVKESK. The CDR3 totals 17 residues. CDR3 nucleotides: TGTGCCAGCAGCCAACAAACACTTAGCGGGAGGCTGAGGACCCAGTACTTC. Amino acid sequence: CASSQQTLSGRLRTQYF.

This clone was observed a few times. The rearrangement links TRBV5-1 to TRBJ1-5, with 8 nucleotides matching TRBD1. Per germline, CDR1 SGHRS and CDR2 YFSETQ. The CDR3 is 15 residues long. After removal of 3 bases from V and 5 bases from J, the junction contained 7 bases not matched to a gene. The CDR3 DNA follows: TGCGCCAGCAGCTGGGGGACAGGCGTCCATCAGCCCCAGCATTTT. This translates into CASSWGTGVHQPQHF.

The genes are TRBV6-1 and TRBJ2-1; D gene ambiguous. The CDR3 runs to 16 residues. Germline assignment: CDR1 MNHNS and CDR2 SASEGT. V lost 2 bases, J lost 5 bases, and 16 bases lay in between. In nucleotides, the CDR3 is TGTGCCAGCAGTGAACCTCAGGCGGCGGCCAACAATGAGCAGTTCTTC. Translating gives CASSEPQAAANNEQFF.

This chain's CDR3 is CASSGRAPDTQYF. In DNA form, the CDR3 reads TGCGCCAGCAGCGGGAGGGCCCCAGATACGCAGTATTTT. This sequence joins TRBV10-1 and TRBJ2-3; 8 bases are a match to TRBD2. Germline values: CDR1 WNHNN, CDR2 SYGVQD (reference sequence). The CDR3 has 13 residues. V lost 6 bases to trimming and J lost 4 bases; unmatched junction nucleotides: 3.

The rearrangement joins TRBV19 to TRBJ2-1; 11 bases align to TRBD2. Trimming cost V 1 base and J 10 bases; bases outside gene matches: 0. The CDR3 loop spans 13 amino acids. Germline values: CDR1 LNHDA, CDR2 SQIVND (reference sequence). This CDR3 reads CASSIGLAGEQFF. The CDR3 region has the DNA TGTGCCAGTAGTATAGGACTAGCGGGGGAGCAGTTCTTC.

The genes are TRBV5-1 and TRBJ2-3; TRBD2 agrees at 8 bases. With 2 bases clipped from V and 4 bases from J, the junction kept 3 bases outside the gene matches. CDR3 size: 14 residues. Germline V CDR1 and CDR2: SGHRS, YFSETQ. In nucleotides, the CDR3 is TGCGCCAGCAGCTTCCGGGAGGGAGCAGATACGCAGTATTTT. It is translated as CASSFREGADTQYF.

This clone appeared a single time. V is TRBV30 and J is TRBJ2-7; 10 bases agree with TRBD2. The CDR3 has 20 residues. The germline CDR1 and CDR2 sequences are GTSNPN and SVGIG (reference sequence). V was pared by 0 bases and J by 1 base, with 18 bases of the junction left unmatched. CDR3 coding DNA: TGTGCCTGGAGTGTAAGGATAAGGACTAGCGGATTCCTAACATCCTACGAGCAGTACTTC. Residues: CAWSVRIRTSGFLTSYEQYF.

The V and J genes are TRBV6-5 and TRBJ2-7; possibly TRBD1 or TRBD2 for D (5 bases each). CDR1 is MNHEY, CDR2 SVGAGI, per germline. V was trimmed by 0 bases and J by 2 bases, leaving 11 bases between them. This CDR3 comprises 15 residues. CDR3 DNA: TGTGCCAGCAGTTACTCGGGGGAAGTCGCCTACGAGCAGTACTTC. Protein: CASSYSGEVAYEQYF.

The chain uses TRBV6-1 and TRBJ2-3; D gene ambiguous. Per the germline V gene, CDR1 is MNHNS and CDR2 is SASEGT. The V gene lost 1 base and the J gene lost 0 bases, with 8 bases spanning the gap. The CDR3 covers 15 residues. The CDR3 nucleotides read TGTGCCAGCAGTGAAGTCAGCCCTAGCACAGATACGCAGTATTTT. It is translated as CASSEVSPSTDTQYF.

The rearrangement joins TRBV5-1 to TRBJ2-5; D is unclear. The germline CDR1 and CDR2 sequences are SGHRS and YFSETQ. The CDR3 is 14 amino acids. V shed 0 bases and J shed 5 bases, with 11 bases lying between them. The CDR3 reads CASSLAGQAETQYF. The CDR3 DNA is TGCGCCAGCAGCTTGGCCGGGCAGGCCGAGACCCAGTACTTC.

This rearrangement joins TRBV11-1 to TRBJ2-1; D could derive from TRBD1 or TRBD2 (6 bases each). The germline V gene encodes CDR1 SGHAT and CDR2 FQDESV (reference sequence). V was shortened by 4 bases and J by 0 bases, with 13 bases between the two germline ends. The CDR3 contains 16 residues. The CDR3 reads CASSYWGATSYNEQFF. CDR3 sequence (DNA): TGTGCCAGCAGCTACTGGGGGGCAACCTCCTACAATGAGCAGTTCTTC.

In this sample, this clone turned up a few times. The rearrangement joins TRBV6-1 to TRBJ1-4; D call uncertain. Germline CDR1 reads MNHNS; CDR2 reads SASEGT. The CDR3 spans 15 residues. V shed 2 bases and J shed 8 bases, with 15 bases lying between them. CDR3 sequence: CASSEFSTVGEKLFF. The CDR3 coding sequence is TGTGCCAGCAGTGAATTTTCTACGGTCGGGGAAAAACTGTTTTTT.

This sequence joins TRBV30 and TRBJ2-5; perhaps TRBD2 as D (5 bases). CDR1 is GTSNPN and CDR2 is SVGIG in the germline V gene (reference sequence). V shed 3 bases and J shed 2 bases, with 10 bases lying between them. The CDR3 totals 13 residues. CDR3: CAWRRAAQETQYF. The CDR3 nucleotides read TGTGCCTGGAGGAGGGCCGCTCAAGAGACCCAGTACTTC.

This clone has a handful of counts. This chain joins TRBV21-1 and TRBJ1-5. TRBV21-1 is a pseudogene. The CDR3 spans 14 residues. The chain's CDR3 is CASSNEYSNQPQHF. The CDR3 DNA is TGTGCCAGCAGCAATGAGTATAGCAATCAGCCCCAGCATTTT.

This clone was picked up one time. The rearrangement joins TRBV7-8 to TRBJ2-1; 10 bases match TRBD2. This CDR3 is 16 amino acids long. Germline lookup yields CDR1 SGHVS and CDR2 FQNEAQ. J was trimmed by 6 bases and V by 8 bases; bases with no gene match: 13. DNA of the CDR3: TGTGCCAGCTCCCTCAGCGGGGGGGCCGTAATCAATGAGCAGTTCTTC. Encoded protein: CASSLSGGAVINEQFF.

This chain joins TRBV10-3 and TRBJ2-5; D could derive from TRBD1 or TRBD2 (5 bases each). The germline V gene has CDR1 ENHRY and CDR2 SYGVKD. V was clipped by 3 bases and J by 7 bases, with 18 bases between them. This CDR3 region has 15 residues. CDR3 sequence (DNA): TGTGCCATCAGTGACCAGCGGACAACCCCCGGGACCCAGTACTTC. Protein product: CAISDQRTTPGTQYF.

The chain uses TRBV4-1 and TRBJ1-1; 11 bases fit TRBD1. The CDR3 contains 16 residues. Germline loops: CDR1 MGHRA, CDR2 YSYEKL. V trimming: 1 base; J trimming: 5 bases; junction bases outside the gene matches: 6. CDR3: CASSQGRTGGETEAFF. CDR3 sequence (DNA): TGCGCCAGCAGCCAAGGTAGGACAGGGGGCGAGACTGAAGCTTTCTTT.

The chain combines TRBV25-1 with TRBJ2-7; D may be TRBD1 (6 bases). Trimming shortened V by 4 bases and J by 3 bases, and 19 bases separated the two germline ends. Germline loops: CDR1 MGHDK, CDR2 SYGVNS. The CDR3 contains 16 residues. The DNA of the CDR3 is TGTGCCAGCAGTGGCCCCCGGGACACATCCTTCTACGAGCAGTACTTC. It codes for CASSGPRDTSFYEQYF.

This sequence joins TRBV7-9 and TRBJ1-4; D not resolved. The CDR3 has 16 amino acids. Germline lookup yields CDR1 SEHNR and CDR2 FQNEAQ (reference sequence). V lost 5 bases to trimming and J lost 6 bases, with 19 bases between them. The CDR3 sequence: CASSIESGQLYEKLFF. The CDR3, as DNA: TGTGCCAGCAGCATCGAAAGCGGTCAGTTGTATGAAAAACTGTTTTTT.

CDR3 amino acids: CASSQDQGTHYNSPLHF. As DNA, the CDR3 is TGCGCCAGCAGCCAAGATCAGGGGACTCATTATAATTCACCCCTCCACTTT. The rearrangement uses TRBV4-1 and TRBJ1-6; a possible D gene is TRBD1 (6 bases). Trimming cost V 0 bases and J 4 bases, with 13 bases left between them. The V gene's germline CDR1 is MGHRA and CDR2 YSYEKL. The CDR3 length is 17 residues.

This chain joins TRBV11-2 and TRBJ2-7; perhaps TRBD2 as D (6 bases). The CDR3 sequence is 15 residues long. Trimming cost V 4 bases and J 2 bases, with 15 bases left between them. Germline V gene data show CDR1 as SGHAT and CDR2 as FQNNGV. The DNA of the CDR3 is TGTGCCAGCAGCTCACTACCCGGGACTGCCTACGAGCAGTACTTC. Translation: CASSSLPGTAYEQYF.

The J gene is TRBJ1-3, the V gene TRBV6-5; D is unresolved. Trimming stripped 6 bases from V and 6 bases from J, with 15 bases between. From germline, CDR1 is MNHEY and CDR2 SVGAGI. The CDR3 has 14 residues. The CDR3, as DNA: TGTGCCAGCAGATCTAATTCCTCTCCAAACACCATATATTTT. Protein sequence: CASRSNSSPNTIYF.

This chain connects TRBV9 to TRBJ1-1, with no clear D. The V end was cut by 3 bases, the J end by 0 bases, with 6 bases between. Germline V gene lookup returns CDR1 SGDLS and CDR2 YYNGEE. This CDR3 contains 13 residues. The CDR3 region has the DNA TGTGCCAGCAGCGCTAAGATGAACACTGAAGCTTTCTTT. It yields the protein CASSAKMNTEAFF. Complete variable domain (other parts from reference TRBV9 and TRBJ1-1): DSGVTQTPKHLITATGQRVTLRCSPRSGDLSVYWYQQSLDQGLQFLIQYYNGEERAKGNILERFSAQQFPDLHSELNLSSLELGDSALYFCASSAKMNTEAFFGQGTRLTVV.

The chain joins TRBV5-6 to TRBJ2-7, with D hard to call. Germline CDR1 and CDR2: SGHDT and YYEEEE. Deletions cut 4 bases from V and 5 bases from J, with 19 bases between. The length of the CDR3 is 15 residues. The CDR3 bases are TGTGCCAGCAGCGGAGCCCTGATGAGGTTCAACGAGCAGTACTTC. Translating it yields CASSGALMRFNEQYF.

This clone occurred a few times. The chain recombines TRBV30 with TRBJ1-5; D may be TRBD1 (5 bases). The germline V gene encodes CDR1 GTSNPN and CDR2 SVGIG (reference sequence). CDR3 length: 14 amino acids. V lost 0 bases and J 7 bases, leaving 13 bases between the germline ends. The CDR3 region is CAWSVHPGPQPQHF. Written as DNA, the CDR3 is TGTGCCTGGAGTGTACACCCGGGGCCACAGCCCCAGCATTTT.

V and J are TRBV5-4 and TRBJ2-3; D is unresolved. The V gene's germline CDR1 is SGHNT and CDR2 YYREEE (reference sequence). Trimming removed 2 bases at V and 2 bases at J, with 3 bases between. CDR3 length: 12 residues. The CDR3 DNA follows: TGTGCCAGCAGCTTAGACACAGATACGCAGTATTTT. Translation: CASSLDTDTQYF.